The 18 T cell receptor beta chains below were found in one sample sequenced in a study of blood T cell repertoires in COVID-19. Repertoires were generated with immunoSEQ multiplex PCR, while TCRdb's copy carries only in-frame clones and drops some. The data contain fewer than 200,000 clones, around two thirds of them singletons. What was sequenced was peripheral blood. Every receptor here comes from a woman aged 80 or over with acute or convalescent COVID-19.

The rearrangement uses TRBV3-1 (or the pseudogene TRBV3-2) and TRBJ1-1; D uncertain. The CDR3 length is 11 residues. Germline V lookup: CDR1 LGHDT, CDR2 YNNKEL (reference sequence). V lost 1 base and J 11 bases, leaving 8 bases between the germline ends. CDR3 nucleotide sequence: TGTGCCAGCAGCCAAGGAGTGGAGGCTTTCTTT. It codes for CASSQGVEAFF.

The genes are TRBV6-1 and TRBJ2-7; D not certain. This CDR3 is 14 amino acids long. Germline lookup yields CDR1 MNHNS and CDR2 SASEGT. V lost 2 bases and J lost 3, with 11 bases in between. The CDR3: CASSELLAVYEQYF. DNA for the CDR3: TGTGCCAGCAGTGAATTGTTAGCTGTCTACGAGCAGTACTTC.

The chain carries TRBV27 and TRBJ2-5; 12 bases line up with TRBD2. Germline V gene sequence: CDR1 MNHEY, CDR2 SMNVEV (reference sequence). After removal of 4 bases from V and 5 bases from J, the junction contained 17 bases not matched to a gene. The CDR3 contains 19 residues. As DNA, the CDR3 is TGTGCCAGCAGTTCGACGACCATCTGGACTAGCGGGGCTACGGAGACCCAGTACTTC. Encoded protein: CASSSTTIWTSGATETQYF.

This chain uses TRBV28 with TRBJ2-5; 8 bases map to TRBD2. CDR1 and CDR2 from the germline V gene are MDHEN and SYDVKM. V lost 5 bases, J lost 5 bases, and 13 bases stayed unmatched. This CDR3 is built from 16 residues. The CDR3 reads CASSRPVAGSGETQYF. CDR3 in DNA: TGTGCCAGCAGTCGCCCGGTAGCGGGGAGCGGGGAGACCCAGTACTTC.

The chain's CDR3 is CASSGMGGSNEQYF. CDR3 coding DNA: TGTGCCAGCAGCGGTATGGGCGGGAGTAACGAGCAGTACTTC. This sequence joins TRBV9 and TRBJ2-7; 7 nucleotides align to TRBD2. Germline trimming cut 3 bases from V and 5 bases from J; bases unmatched to any gene: 8. The germline V gene has CDR1 SGDLS and CDR2 YYNGEE. The CDR3 is made up of 14 amino acids.

This clone was recorded once. This chain connects TRBV27 to TRBJ1-2; 9 bases are a match to TRBD1. With V trimmed by 5 bases and J by 7 bases, 8 bases remained unmatched. The CDR3 consists of 14 residues. Germline values: CDR1 MNHEY, CDR2 SMNVEV (reference sequence). DNA of the CDR3: TGTGCCAGCAGTCCCTGGACAGGGGCGGGTGGCTACACCTTC. It is translated as CASSPWTGAGGYTF.

The sample holds a few counts of this clone. V usage is TRBV19 and J usage is TRBJ2-2; 7 bases align to TRBD1. CDR1 and CDR2 from the germline V gene are LNHDA and SQIVND (reference sequence). This CDR3 has 16 amino acids. V shed 6 bases and J 2 bases; nucleotides not matched to a gene: 9. The CDR3 DNA follows: TGTGCCAGTAGCTTCATACAGGGGCCAAACACCGGGGAGCTGTTTTTT. It codes for CASSFIQGPNTGELFF.

This clone was seen a few times. The chain couples TRBV7-9 to TRBJ2-3; possible D gene TRBD1, 6 bases. V lost 5 bases to trimming and J lost 0 bases, with 12 bases between them. CDR1 is SEHNR, CDR2 FQNEAQ, per germline (reference sequence). This CDR3 is built from 15 residues. CDR3 DNA sequence: TGTGCCAGCAGCGCAGGACAGACTAGCACAGATACGCAGTATTTT. Its protein is CASSAGQTSTDTQYF.

The rearrangement links TRBV6-6 to TRBJ1-5; tentative D call: TRBD1 (6 bases). The germline V and J ends were trimmed by 7 bases and 2 bases, with 12 bases remaining between them. This CDR3 is 14 amino acids long. CDR1 is MNHNY and CDR2 is SVGAGI in the germline V gene (reference sequence). CDR3 protein: CASTPPGGNQPQHF. CDR3 coding DNA: TGTGCCAGCACCCCCCCAGGGGGCAATCAGCCCCAGCATTTT.

The rearrangement joins TRBV28 to TRBJ1-3; D gene uncertain. Germline CDR1 and CDR2: MDHEN and SYDVKM. This CDR3 contains 15 residues. V was shortened by 7 bases and J by 0 bases, with 13 bases between the two germline ends. The CDR3 DNA sequence: TGTGCCAGCACCTTAGGAGGATTCTCTGGAAACACCATATATTTT. The encoded protein is CASTLGGFSGNTIYF.

The chain is built from TRBV5-1 and TRBJ2-7, with a possible D match to TRBD2 (6 bases). The germline V gene encodes CDR1 SGHRS and CDR2 YFSETQ. The CDR3 is 16 amino acids. V lost 1 base and J lost 2, with 16 bases in between. CDR3 loop: CASSLLSGRSTYEQYF. CDR3 coding DNA: TGCGCCAGCAGCTTGCTCTCCGGGAGATCTACCTACGAGCAGTACTTC.

Written as DNA, the CDR3 is TGTGCCAGCACCCGGGACTCCGAATCCTACAATGAGCAGTTCTTC. This codes for CASTRDSESYNEQFF. The V gene is TRBV7-6, the J gene TRBJ2-1; D possibly corresponds to TRBD2 (6 bases). CDR3 length: 15 amino acids. The germline V and J ends were trimmed by 7 bases and 1 base, with 14 bases remaining between them. Germline V gives CDR1 SGHVS, CDR2 FNYEAQ.

The chain has TRBV28 and TRBJ2-3; TRBD1 matches at 11 bases. This CDR3 is built from 17 residues. CDR1 and CDR2 from the germline V gene are MDHEN and SYDVKM. V gave up 4 bases and J gave up 2 bases; unmatched junction bases: 8. The CDR3 DNA follows: TGTGCCAGCAGTTCGGACAGGGGGCGGCCTGCCACAGATACGCAGTATTTT. This encodes CASSSDRGRPATDTQYF.

This clone was recorded only once. The rearrangement uses TRBV5-1 and TRBJ2-1; 12 nucleotides agree with TRBD2. The germline gives CDR1 SGHRS, CDR2 YFSETQ. V shed 4 bases and J 5 bases; nucleotides not matched to a gene: 7. The length of the CDR3 is 16 residues. The CDR3 DNA reads as TGCGCCAGCAGCCCCTCACTAGCGGGAGGAAACAATGAGCAGTTCTTC. Its protein product is CASSPSLAGGNNEQFF.

In its sample, this clone was seen once. The V gene is TRBV28, the J gene TRBJ2-1, with 12 positions matching TRBD2. The CDR3 runs to 12 residues. V shed 6 bases, J shed 9 bases, and the junction held 0 bases outside the gene matches. The germline V gene has CDR1 MDHEN and CDR2 SYDVKM. The CDR3 loop is CASRGLAGEQFF. The CDR3 nucleotides read TGTGCCAGCAGGGGACTAGCGGGTGAGCAGTTCTTC.

This chain uses TRBV28 with TRBJ1-5; no reliable D call. V gave up 8 bases and J gave up 8 bases, with 16 bases separating them. CDR3 size: 13 residues. CDR1 and CDR2 from the germline V gene are MDHEN and SYDVKM. The CDR3, as DNA: TGTGCCAGCCGCTCGCAGCCGAGCGAGCCCCAGCATTTT. Translation gives CASRSQPSEPQHF.

This clone has only a few counts. The chain links TRBV29-1 to TRBJ1-6, with D unresolved. Germline CDR1 is SQVTM and CDR2 is ANQGSEA. The CDR3 loop spans 13 amino acids. Trimming took 4 bases from V and 5 from J, leaving 9 bases between them. The DNA for the CDR3 is TGCAGCGTTGCAGAGGGCCATAATTCACCCCTCCACTTT. The encoded protein is CSVAEGHNSPLHF.

V is TRBV5-4 and J is TRBJ2-7, with D perhaps TRBD2 (6 bases). Germline assignment: CDR1 SGHNT and CDR2 YYREEE (reference sequence). The CDR3 is made up of 15 amino acids. Trimming removed 4 bases from V and 3 bases from J, with 17 bases in between. CDR3 sequence: CASSLGVAEIYEQYF. The CDR3 DNA follows: TGTGCCAGCAGCCTCGGGGTAGCGGAGATCTACGAGCAGTACTTC.